A single sample gave rise to the 9 T cell receptor beta chains below, sequenced in a study of CD8 T cells in Susac syndrome. The authors reverse transcribed roughly 0.5 to 1 ug RNA with random hexamers. Each CDR3 protein gets one entry after TCRdb re-called the immunoSEQ multiplex PCR reads with MiXCR. This table holds 330,000 or so distinct CDR3 sequences, approximately 90% found once. The sample was CD8+ T cells from PBMCs. Receptors originate from a human donor with multiple sclerosis.

The chain joins TRBV7-2 to TRBJ2-3; 11 nucleotides line up with TRBD2. This CDR3 has 16 residues. Germline lookup yields CDR1 SGHTA and CDR2 FQGNSA. The trim removed 5 bases at V and 6 bases at J, leaving 10 bases unmatched. The DNA of the CDR3 is TGTGCCAGCAGCCTGGGACTAGCGGCTGCTGGGGATACGCAGTATTTT. Translated: CASSLGLAAAGDTQYF.

As DNA, the CDR3 is TGTGCCAGCAAAACGGCCTATGGCTACACCTTC. This gives the protein CASKTAYGYTF. The chain recombines TRBV6-2 or TRBV6-3 with TRBJ1-2, with D unclear. The germline gives CDR1 MNHEY, CDR2 SVGEGT. The CDR3 extends over 11 amino acids. V dropped 7 bases and J dropped 4 bases, with 7 bases sitting between them.

This CDR3 is CASSTPGLHYGYTF. Written as DNA, the CDR3 is TGTGCCAGTAGTACTCCGGGGCTGCACTATGGCTACACCTTC. The chain is built from TRBV19 and TRBJ1-2; possible D gene TRBD1, 5 bases. Germline lookup yields CDR1 LNHDA and CDR2 SQIVND (reference sequence). CDR3 size: 14 residues. Trimming stripped 4 bases from V and 3 bases from J, with 12 bases between.

V usage is TRBV6-1 and J usage is TRBJ1-2, with TRBD1 matching 7 bases. J was trimmed by 5 bases and V by 5 bases; bases with no gene match: 8. Looked up from germline, CDR1 is MNHNS and CDR2 is SASEGT. CDR3 length: 14 residues. The CDR3 DNA reads as TGTGCCAGCAGTTTACAGGGGCCGGGGTATGGCTACACCTTC. Protein: CASSLQGPGYGYTF.

The V call is TRBV30, the J call TRBJ1-2; D not resolved. From germline, CDR1 is GTSNPN and CDR2 SVGIG (reference sequence). Trimming shortened V by 1 base and J by 4 bases, and 28 bases separated the two germline ends. CDR3 length: 19 residues. The chain's CDR3 is CAWSEVNAPWTSEIYGYTF. In nucleotides, the CDR3 is TGTGCCTGGAGTGAAGTGAATGCACCATGGACTAGCGAAATCTATGGCTACACCTTC.

The V and J genes are TRBV5-1 and TRBJ2-7, with unresolved D. The ends were cut back, 4 bases at V and 6 bases at J, with 11 bases in the middle. The CDR3 spans 12 residues. Germline V gene sequence: CDR1 SGHRS, CDR2 YFSETQ. The CDR3 loop reads CASSPDRLEQYF. The CDR3 nucleotides are TGCGCCAGCAGCCCGGATCGTCTCGAGCAGTACTTC.

The chain employs TRBV30 and TRBJ1-1, with a weak D call TRBD1 (5 bases). Trimming removed 0 bases from V and 5 bases from J, with 13 bases in between. From germline, CDR1 is GTSNPN and CDR2 SVGIG (reference sequence). The CDR3 has 14 amino acids. The CDR3: CAWSVGQGGTEAFF. CDR3 bases: TGTGCCTGGAGTGTAGGGCAGGGAGGGACTGAAGCTTTCTTT.

The chain joins TRBV11-3 to TRBJ2-1, with D possibly matching TRBD2 (6 bases). The V gene lost 4 bases and the J gene lost 0 bases, with 10 bases spanning the gap. CDR1 and CDR2 (germline): SGHNT, YENEEA. The CDR3 extends over 15 amino acids. CDR3 sequence reads: CASSYETSSYNEQFF. In nucleotides, the CDR3 is TGTGCCAGCAGCTACGAGACTAGCTCCTACAATGAGCAGTTCTTC.

The V and J genes are TRBV9 and TRBJ2-3; 8 bases agree with TRBD2. The V and J ends lost 2 bases and 4 bases, in that order; junction bases with no gene match: 3. The CDR3 runs to 14 residues. The germline CDR1 and CDR2 sequences are SGDLS and YYNGEE. In DNA, the CDR3 is TGTGCCAGCAGCGTCGGACTAGCCGCAGATACGCAGTATTTT. It specifies CASSVGLAADTQYF.